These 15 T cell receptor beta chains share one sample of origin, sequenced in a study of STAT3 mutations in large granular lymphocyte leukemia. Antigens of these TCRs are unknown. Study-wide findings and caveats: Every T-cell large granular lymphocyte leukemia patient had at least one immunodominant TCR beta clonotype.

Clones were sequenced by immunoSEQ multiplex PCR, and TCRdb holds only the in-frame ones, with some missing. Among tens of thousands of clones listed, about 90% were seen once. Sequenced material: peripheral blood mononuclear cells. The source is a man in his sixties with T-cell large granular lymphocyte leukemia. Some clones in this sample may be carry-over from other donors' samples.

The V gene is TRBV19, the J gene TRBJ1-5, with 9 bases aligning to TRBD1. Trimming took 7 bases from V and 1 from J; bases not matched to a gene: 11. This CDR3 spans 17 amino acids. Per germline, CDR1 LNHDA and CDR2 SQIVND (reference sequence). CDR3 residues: CASTTLWTGASNQPQHF. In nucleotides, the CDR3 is TGTGCCAGTACCACCCTCTGGACAGGGGCCAGCAATCAGCCCCAGCATTTT.

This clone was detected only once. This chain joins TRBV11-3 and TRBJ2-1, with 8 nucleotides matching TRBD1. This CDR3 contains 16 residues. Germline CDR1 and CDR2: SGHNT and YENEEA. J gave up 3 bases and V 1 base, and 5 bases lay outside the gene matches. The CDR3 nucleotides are TGTGCCAGCAGCTTAGGGGGGGACAGGTTCTACAATGAGCAGTTCTTC. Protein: CASSLGGDRFYNEQFF.

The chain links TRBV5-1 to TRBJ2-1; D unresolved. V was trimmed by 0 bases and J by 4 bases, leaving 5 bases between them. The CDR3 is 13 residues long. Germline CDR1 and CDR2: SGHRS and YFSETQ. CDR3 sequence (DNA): TGCGCCAGCAGCTTGGATGTGTACAATGAGCAGTTCTTC. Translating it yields CASSLDVYNEQFF.

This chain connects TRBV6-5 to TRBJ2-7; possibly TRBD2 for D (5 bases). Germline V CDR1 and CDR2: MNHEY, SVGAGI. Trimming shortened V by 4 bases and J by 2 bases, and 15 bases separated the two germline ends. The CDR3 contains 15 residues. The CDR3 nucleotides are TGTGCCAGCAGTTCCCGAGGTGGAGGACCCTACGAGCAGTACTTC. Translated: CASSSRGGGPYEQYF.

CDR3 nucleotides: TGTGCCAGCAGTCAGCAATCCTACGAGCAGTACTTC. Translated, it gives CASSQQSYEQYF. The chain joins TRBV7-8 to TRBJ2-7; unclear D gene. V lost 6 bases to trimming and J lost 1 base, with 7 bases between them. This CDR3 has 12 residues. Germline V gene data show CDR1 as SGHVS and CDR2 as FQNEAQ.

The CDR3 here is CASSSDIHTEAFF. The CDR3 DNA reads TGTGCCAGCTCTTCCGACATCCACACTGAAGCTTTCTTT. The chain uses TRBV9 and TRBJ1-1; D call uncertain. V lost 7 bases and J lost 3, with 13 bases in between. Germline lookup yields CDR1 SGDLS and CDR2 YYNGEE. The CDR3 loop spans 13 amino acids.

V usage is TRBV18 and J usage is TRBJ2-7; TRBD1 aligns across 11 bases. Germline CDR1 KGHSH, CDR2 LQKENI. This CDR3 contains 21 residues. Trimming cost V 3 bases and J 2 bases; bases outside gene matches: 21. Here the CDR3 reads CASSPLGQGAQGSLSPYEQYF. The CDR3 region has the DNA TGTGCCAGCTCACCGTTAGGACAGGGGGCCCAGGGTAGCTTATCCCCCTACGAGCAGTACTTC.

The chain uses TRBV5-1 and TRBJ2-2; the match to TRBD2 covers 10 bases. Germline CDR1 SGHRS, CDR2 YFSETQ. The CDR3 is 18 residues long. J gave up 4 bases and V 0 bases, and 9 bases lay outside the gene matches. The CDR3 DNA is TGCGCCAGCAGCTTGGACCCTAGCGGGGGTTTCGGCACCGGGGAGCTGTTTTTT. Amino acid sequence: CASSLDPSGGFGTGELFF.

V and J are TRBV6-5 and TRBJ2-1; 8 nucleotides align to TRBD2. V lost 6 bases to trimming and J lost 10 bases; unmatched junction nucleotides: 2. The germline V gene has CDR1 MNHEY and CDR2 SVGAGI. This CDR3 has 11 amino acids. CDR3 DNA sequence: TGTGCCAGCAGAGGACTAGCCGAGCAGTTCTTC. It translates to CASRGLAEQFF.

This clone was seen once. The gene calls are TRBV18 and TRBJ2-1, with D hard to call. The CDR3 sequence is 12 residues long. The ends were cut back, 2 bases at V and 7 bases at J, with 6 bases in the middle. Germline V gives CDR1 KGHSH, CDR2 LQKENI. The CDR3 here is CASSPTQNEQFF. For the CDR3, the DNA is TGTGCCAGCTCACCAACACAGAATGAGCAGTTCTTC.

The CDR3 protein is CASSLEGRSSGANVLTF. The CDR3 coding sequence is TGCGCCAGCAGCTTGGAAGGACGGAGCTCTGGGGCCAACGTCCTGACTTTC. The chain links TRBV5-1 to TRBJ2-6; D gene ambiguous. Trimming removed 0 bases from V and 0 bases from J, with 10 bases in between. This CDR3 comprises 17 residues. Germline CDR1 is SGHRS and CDR2 is YFSETQ.

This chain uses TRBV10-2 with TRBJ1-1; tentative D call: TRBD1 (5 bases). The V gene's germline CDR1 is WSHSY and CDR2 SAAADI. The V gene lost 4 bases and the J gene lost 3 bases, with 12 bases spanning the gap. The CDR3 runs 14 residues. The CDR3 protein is CASSGGGVHTEAFF. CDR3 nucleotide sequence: TGCGCCAGCAGTGGGGGAGGGGTTCACACTGAAGCTTTCTTT.

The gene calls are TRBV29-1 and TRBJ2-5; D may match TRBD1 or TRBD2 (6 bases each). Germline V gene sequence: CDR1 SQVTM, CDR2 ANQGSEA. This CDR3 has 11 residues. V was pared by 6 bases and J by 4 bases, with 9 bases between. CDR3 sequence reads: CSVKGGETQYF. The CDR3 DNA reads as TGCAGCGTGAAGGGGGGAGAGACCCAGTACTTC.

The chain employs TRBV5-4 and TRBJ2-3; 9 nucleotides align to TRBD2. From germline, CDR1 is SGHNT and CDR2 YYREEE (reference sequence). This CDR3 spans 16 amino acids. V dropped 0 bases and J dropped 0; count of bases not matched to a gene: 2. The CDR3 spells CASSLGTSGSTDTQYF. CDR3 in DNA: TGTGCCAGCAGCTTGGGTACTAGCGGGAGCACAGATACGCAGTATTTT.

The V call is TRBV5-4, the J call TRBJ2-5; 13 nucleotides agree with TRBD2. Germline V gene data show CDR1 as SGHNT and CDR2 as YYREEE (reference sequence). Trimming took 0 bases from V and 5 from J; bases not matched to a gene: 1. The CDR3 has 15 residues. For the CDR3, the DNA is TGTGCCAGCAGCTTGGGGACTAGCGGGAGTGAGACCCAGTACTTC. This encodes CASSLGTSGSETQYF.